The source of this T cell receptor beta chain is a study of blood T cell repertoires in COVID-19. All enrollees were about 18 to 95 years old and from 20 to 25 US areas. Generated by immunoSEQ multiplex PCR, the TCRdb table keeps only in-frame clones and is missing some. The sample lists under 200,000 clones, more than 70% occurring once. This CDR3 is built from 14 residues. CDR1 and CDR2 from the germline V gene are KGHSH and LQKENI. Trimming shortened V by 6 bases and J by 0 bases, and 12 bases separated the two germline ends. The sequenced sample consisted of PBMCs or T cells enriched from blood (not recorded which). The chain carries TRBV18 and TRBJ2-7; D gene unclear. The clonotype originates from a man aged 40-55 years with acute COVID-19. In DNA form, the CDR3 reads TGTGCCAGCTCGACTGAGGCCAGCTCCTACGAGCAGTACTTC. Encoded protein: CASSTEASSYEQYF. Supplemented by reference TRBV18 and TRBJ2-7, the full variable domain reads NAGVMQNPRHLVRRRGQEARLRCSPMKGHSHVYWYRQLPEEGLKFMVYLQKENIIDESGMPKERFSAEFPKEGPSILRIQQVVRGDSAAYFCASSTEASSYEQYFGPGTRLTVT.